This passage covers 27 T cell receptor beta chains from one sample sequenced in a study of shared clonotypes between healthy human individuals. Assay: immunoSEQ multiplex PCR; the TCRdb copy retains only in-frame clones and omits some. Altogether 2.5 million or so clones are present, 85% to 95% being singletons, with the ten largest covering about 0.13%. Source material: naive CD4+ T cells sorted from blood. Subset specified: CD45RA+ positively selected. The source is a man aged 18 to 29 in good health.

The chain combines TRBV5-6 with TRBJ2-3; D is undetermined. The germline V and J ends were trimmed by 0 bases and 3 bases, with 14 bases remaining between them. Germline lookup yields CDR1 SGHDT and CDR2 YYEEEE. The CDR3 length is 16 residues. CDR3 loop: CASSLGALQFTDTQYF. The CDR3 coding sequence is TGTGCCAGCAGCTTGGGGGCCCTCCAGTTTACAGATACGCAGTATTTT.

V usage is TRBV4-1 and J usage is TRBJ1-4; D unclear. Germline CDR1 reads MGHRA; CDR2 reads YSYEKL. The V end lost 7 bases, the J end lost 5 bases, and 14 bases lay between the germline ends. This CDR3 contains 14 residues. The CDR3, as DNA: TGCGCCAGCAACATAGGGTCGGGCAATGAAAAACTGTTTTTT. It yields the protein CASNIGSGNEKLFF.

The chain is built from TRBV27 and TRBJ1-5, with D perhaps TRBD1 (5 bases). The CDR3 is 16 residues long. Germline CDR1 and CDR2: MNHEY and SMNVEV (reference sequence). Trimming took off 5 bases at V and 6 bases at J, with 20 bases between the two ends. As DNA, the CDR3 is TGTGCCAGCAGTCCGAATGCGCCGGGGGTTGGTCAGCCCCAGCATTTT. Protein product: CASSPNAPGVGQPQHF.

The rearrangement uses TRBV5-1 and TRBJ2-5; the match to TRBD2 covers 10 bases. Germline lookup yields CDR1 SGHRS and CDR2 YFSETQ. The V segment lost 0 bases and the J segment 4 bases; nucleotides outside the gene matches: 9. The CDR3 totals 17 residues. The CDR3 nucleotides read TGCGCCAGCAGCTTGGGAGGTAGCGGGGGGATTGGAGAGACCCAGTACTTC. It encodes CASSLGGSGGIGETQYF.

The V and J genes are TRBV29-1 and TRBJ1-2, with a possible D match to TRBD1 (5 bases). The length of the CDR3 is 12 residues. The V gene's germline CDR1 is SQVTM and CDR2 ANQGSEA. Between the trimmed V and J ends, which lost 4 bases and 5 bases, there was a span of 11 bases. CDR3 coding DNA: TGCAGCGTTGTCGTGGGGGGGTATGGCTACACCTTC. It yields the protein CSVVVGGYGYTF.

This CDR3 is CASSPTYAQSRANVLTF. DNA of the CDR3: TGCGCCAGCAGTCCGACATACGCACAAAGTCGGGCCAACGTCCTGACTTTC. This sequence joins TRBV10-1 and TRBJ2-6; D is ambiguous. Germline CDR1 reads WNHNN; CDR2 reads SYGVQD (reference sequence). The CDR3 length is 17 residues. The ends were cut back, 5 bases at V and 5 bases at J, with 19 bases in the middle.

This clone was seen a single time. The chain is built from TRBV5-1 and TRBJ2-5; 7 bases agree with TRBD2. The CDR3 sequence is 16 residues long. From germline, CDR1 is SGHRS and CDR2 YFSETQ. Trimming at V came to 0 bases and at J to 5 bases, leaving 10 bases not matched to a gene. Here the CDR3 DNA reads TGCGCCAGCAGCTTGGCCCGGGGGACCGGGAGGGAGACCCAGTACTTC. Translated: CASSLARGTGRETQYF.

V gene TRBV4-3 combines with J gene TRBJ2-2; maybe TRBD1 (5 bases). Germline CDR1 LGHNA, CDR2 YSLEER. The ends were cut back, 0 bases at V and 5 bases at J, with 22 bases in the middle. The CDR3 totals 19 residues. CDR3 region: CASSQESQGPPKRTGELFF. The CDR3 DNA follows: TGCGCCAGCAGCCAAGAGTCTCAGGGCCCCCCAAAACGGACCGGGGAGCTGTTTTTT.

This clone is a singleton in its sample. The DNA for the CDR3 is TGTGCCAGCAGCGACCGGGGGCGTCCGGGACAGGGGTACGAGCAGTACTTC. Translated, it gives CASSDRGRPGQGYEQYF. V and J are TRBV7-9 and TRBJ2-7, with 10 bases identical to TRBD1. V dropped 5 bases and J dropped 4; count of bases not matched to a gene: 14. This CDR3 is 17 amino acids long. Germline CDR1 is SEHNR and CDR2 is FQNEAQ (reference sequence).

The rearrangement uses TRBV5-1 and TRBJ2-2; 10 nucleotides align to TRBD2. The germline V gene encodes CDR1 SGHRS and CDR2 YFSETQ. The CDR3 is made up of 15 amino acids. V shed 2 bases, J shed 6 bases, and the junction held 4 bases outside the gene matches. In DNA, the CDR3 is TGCGCCAGCAGCTTTCCCAGCGGGGGGGCCGGGGAGCTGTTTTTT. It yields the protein CASSFPSGGAGELFF.

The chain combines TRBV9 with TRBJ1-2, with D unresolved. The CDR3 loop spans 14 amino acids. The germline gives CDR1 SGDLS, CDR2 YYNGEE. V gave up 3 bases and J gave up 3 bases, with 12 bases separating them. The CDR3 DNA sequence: TGTGCCAGCAGCGGCGGGGAGGCTTACTATGGCTACACCTTC. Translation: CASSGGEAYYGYTF.

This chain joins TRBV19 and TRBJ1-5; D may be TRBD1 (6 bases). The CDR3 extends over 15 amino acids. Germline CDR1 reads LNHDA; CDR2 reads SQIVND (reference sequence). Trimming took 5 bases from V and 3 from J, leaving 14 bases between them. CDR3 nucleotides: TGTGCCAGTAGTCCCGGTCAGGGGAACAATCAGCCCCAGCATTTT. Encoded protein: CASSPGQGNNQPQHF.

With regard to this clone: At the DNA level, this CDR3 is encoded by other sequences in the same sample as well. The CDR3 loop is CASSPGQGGSYEQYF. CDR3 DNA sequence: TGTGCCAGCTCACCAGGACAGGGGGGCTCCTACGAGCAGTACTTC. The rearrangement joins TRBV18 to TRBJ2-7; 10 nucleotides align to TRBD1. Germline V gives CDR1 KGHSH, CDR2 LQKENI. The CDR3 spans 15 residues. Trimming removed 2 bases from V and 0 bases from J; junction bases left unmatched: 1.

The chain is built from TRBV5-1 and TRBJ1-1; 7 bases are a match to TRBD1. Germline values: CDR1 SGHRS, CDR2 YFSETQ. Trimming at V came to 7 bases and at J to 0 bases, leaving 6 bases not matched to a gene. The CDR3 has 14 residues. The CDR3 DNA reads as TGCGCCAGCGGCGGACAGGCCTTGAACACTGAAGCTTTCTTT. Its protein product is CASGGQALNTEAFF.

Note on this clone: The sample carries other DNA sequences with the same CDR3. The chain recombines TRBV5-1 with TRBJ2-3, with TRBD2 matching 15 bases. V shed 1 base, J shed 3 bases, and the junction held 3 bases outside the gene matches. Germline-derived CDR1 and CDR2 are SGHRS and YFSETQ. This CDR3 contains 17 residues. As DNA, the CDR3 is TGCGCCAGCAGCTTGTGGACTAGCGGGAGGGGAACAGATACGCAGTATTTT. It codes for CASSLWTSGRGTDTQYF.

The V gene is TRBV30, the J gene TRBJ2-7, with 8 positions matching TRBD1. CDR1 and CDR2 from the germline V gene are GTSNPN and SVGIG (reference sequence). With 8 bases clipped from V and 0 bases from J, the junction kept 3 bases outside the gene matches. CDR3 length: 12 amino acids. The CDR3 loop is CAVDRVSYEQYF. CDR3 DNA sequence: TGTGCCGTGGACAGGGTCTCCTACGAGCAGTACTTC. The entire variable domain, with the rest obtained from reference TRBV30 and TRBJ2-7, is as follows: SQTIHQWPATLVQPVGSPLSLECTVEGTSNPNLYWYRQAAGRGLQLLFYSVGIGQISSEVPQNLSASRPQDRQFILSSKKLLLSDSGFYLCAVDRVSYEQYFGPGTRLTVT.

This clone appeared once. The CDR3 spells CASSVGGGTDTQYF. Written as DNA, the CDR3 is TGTGCCAGCAGCGTCGGGGGGGGCACAGATACGCAGTATTTT. The rearrangement links TRBV13 to TRBJ2-3; the match to TRBD2 covers 8 bases. Looked up from germline, CDR1 is PRHDT and CDR2 is FYEKMQ (reference sequence). Trimming at V came to 5 bases and at J to 1 base, leaving 2 bases not matched to a gene. This CDR3 is built from 14 residues.

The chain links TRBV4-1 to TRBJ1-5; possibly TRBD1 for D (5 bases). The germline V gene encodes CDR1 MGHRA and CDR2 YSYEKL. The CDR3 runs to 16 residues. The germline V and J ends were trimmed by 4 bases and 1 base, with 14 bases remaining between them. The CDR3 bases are TGCGCCAGCAGCCGCGGGGCGGGGTCGAGCAATCAGCCCCAGCATTTT. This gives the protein CASSRGAGSSNQPQHF.

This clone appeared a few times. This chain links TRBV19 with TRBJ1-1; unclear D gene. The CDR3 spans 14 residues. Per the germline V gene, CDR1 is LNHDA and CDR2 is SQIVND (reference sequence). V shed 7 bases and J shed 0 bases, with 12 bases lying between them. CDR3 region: CASTKTTMNTEAFF. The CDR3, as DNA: TGTGCCAGTACCAAGACAACCATGAACACTGAAGCTTTCTTT.

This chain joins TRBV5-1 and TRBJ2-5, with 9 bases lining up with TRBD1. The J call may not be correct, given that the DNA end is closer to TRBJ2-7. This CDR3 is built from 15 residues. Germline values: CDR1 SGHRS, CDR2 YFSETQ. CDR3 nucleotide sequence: TGCGCCAGCAGCCCGGCCCCGACAGGGGGGTACGAGCAGTACTTC. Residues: CASSPAPTGGYEQYF.

CDR3 sequence (DNA): TGTGCCAGCAGTTCCGGACAGGGCACTAATGAAAAACTGTTTTTT. Protein product: CASSSGQGTNEKLFF. The chain carries TRBV28 and TRBJ1-4; 8 bases agree with TRBD1. The CDR3 is 15 amino acids. Germline CDR1 MDHEN, CDR2 SYDVKM. The V and J ends lost 4 bases and 2 bases, in that order; junction bases with no gene match: 3.

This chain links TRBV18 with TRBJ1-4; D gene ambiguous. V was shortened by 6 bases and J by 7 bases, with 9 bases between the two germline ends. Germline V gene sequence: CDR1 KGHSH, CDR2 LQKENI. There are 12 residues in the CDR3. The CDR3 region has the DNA TGTGCCAGCTCCCGCGACGGTGAAAAACTGTTTTTT. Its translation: CASSRDGEKLFF.

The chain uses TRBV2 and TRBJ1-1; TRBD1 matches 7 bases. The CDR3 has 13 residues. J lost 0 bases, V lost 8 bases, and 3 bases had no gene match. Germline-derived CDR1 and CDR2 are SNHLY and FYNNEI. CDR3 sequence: CASEGQMNTEAFF. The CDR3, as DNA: TGTGCCAGCGAGGGACAGATGAACACTGAAGCTTTCTTT.

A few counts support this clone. CDR3 amino acids: CASSLARDYGYTF. As DNA, the CDR3 is TGTGCCAGCAGCTTAGCGCGGGACTATGGCTACACCTTC. The chain combines TRBV11-1 with TRBJ1-2, with unresolved D. The CDR3 loop spans 13 amino acids. Germline CDR1 SGHAT, CDR2 FQDESV (reference sequence). Trimming removed 0 bases from V and 3 bases from J, with 5 bases in between.

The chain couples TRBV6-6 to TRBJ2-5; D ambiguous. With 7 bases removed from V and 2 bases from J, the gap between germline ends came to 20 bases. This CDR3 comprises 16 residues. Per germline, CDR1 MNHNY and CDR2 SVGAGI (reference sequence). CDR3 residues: CASNRHGTMGQETQYF. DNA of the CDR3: TGTGCCAGCAATAGACACGGCACCATGGGGCAAGAGACCCAGTACTTC.

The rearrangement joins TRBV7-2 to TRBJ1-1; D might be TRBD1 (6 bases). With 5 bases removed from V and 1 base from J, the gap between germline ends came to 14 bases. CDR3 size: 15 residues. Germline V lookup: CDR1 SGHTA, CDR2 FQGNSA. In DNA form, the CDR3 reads TGTGCCAGCAGCCCGACAGGACGTTCGAACACTGAAGCTTTCTTT. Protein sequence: CASSPTGRSNTEAFF.

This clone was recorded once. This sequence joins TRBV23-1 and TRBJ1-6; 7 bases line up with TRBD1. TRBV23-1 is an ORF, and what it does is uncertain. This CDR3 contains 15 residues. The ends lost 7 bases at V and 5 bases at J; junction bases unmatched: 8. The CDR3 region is CASTLRGPDNSPLHF. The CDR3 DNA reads TGCGCCAGCACCCTGAGGGGGCCGGATAATTCACCCCTCCACTTT.